One and the same sample provided the 11 T cell receptor beta chains below, sequenced in a study of human T cells and chemical hapten exposure. MiXCR, run by TCRdb on the RACE reads, gives a single entry per CDR3 protein. The sample shows around 380,000 distinct CDR3 sequences, approximately 4.4% of them seen only once. The time point denotes: patch test 1, 2 weeks after DPC sensitization. The treatment was: therapeutic diphenylcyclopropenone sensitization with weekly scalp DPC. Material: whole blood, obtained in connection with sensitization to the hapten diphenylcyclopropenone (DPC). These receptors were collected from a woman aged 45-65 years with alopecia areata. Some clones in this sample may be carry-over from other donors' samples.

This clonotype was seen many times. The rearrangement links TRBV9 to TRBJ2-3; 9 nucleotides align to TRBD2. CDR1 is SGDLS and CDR2 is YYNGEE in the germline V gene. The CDR3 is made up of 15 amino acids. The ends lost 3 bases at V and 4 bases at J; junction bases unmatched: 6. CDR3: CASSGSGRGADTQYF. DNA for the CDR3: TGTGCCAGCAGCGGTAGCGGGAGAGGCGCAGATACGCAGTATTTT.

In this sample, this clonotype turned up many times. The chain joins TRBV3-1 to TRBJ2-3; 9 nucleotides match TRBD1. Germline assignment: CDR1 LGHDT and CDR2 YNNKEL (reference sequence). CDR3 size: 16 residues. Trimming removed 5 bases from V and 4 bases from J; junction bases left unmatched: 10. DNA of the CDR3: TGTGCCAGCAGCACCCCCGGGACAGGGAGGGCAGATACGCAGTATTTT. It encodes CASSTPGTGRADTQYF.

This clonotype was observed a few times. V and J are TRBV9 and TRBJ2-3, with D hard to call. The CDR3 is 15 residues long. Trimming pared 0 bases from V and 3 bases from J, leaving 11 bases between. Germline loops: CDR1 SGDLS, CDR2 YYNGEE. The CDR3 sequence is CASSVGLPQTDTQYF. The DNA of the CDR3 is TGTGCCAGCAGCGTAGGACTCCCCCAGACAGATACGCAGTATTTT. Full variable domain (remainder filled in from reference TRBV9 and TRBJ2-3): DSGVTQTPKHLITATGQRVTLRCSPRSGDLSVYWYQQSLDQGLQFLIQYYNGEERAKGNILERFSAQQFPDLHSELNLSSLELGDSALYFCASSVGLPQTDTQYFGPGTRLTVL.

In this sample, this clonotype turned up many times. This sequence joins TRBV3-1 and TRBJ1-1, with D hard to call. V gave up 2 bases and J gave up 8 bases, with 9 bases separating them. This CDR3 has 12 amino acids. Germline loops: CDR1 LGHDT, CDR2 YNNKEL (reference sequence). CDR3 region: CASSQIAGEAFF. In nucleotides, the CDR3 is TGTGCCAGCAGCCAAATAGCCGGAGAAGCTTTCTTT. Looking up the rest from reference TRBV3-1 and TRBJ1-1 gives the full variable domain: DTAVSQTPKYLVTQMGNDKSIKCEQNLGHDTMYWYKQDSKKFLKIMFSYNNKELIINETVPNRFSPKSPDKAHLNLHINSLELGDSAVYFCASSQIAGEAFFGQGTRLTVV.

This clonotype was counted only a few times. The V and J genes are TRBV28 and TRBJ2-3; 11 positions match TRBD2. J gave up 5 bases and V 8 bases, and 9 bases lay outside the gene matches. Germline V lookup: CDR1 MDHEN, CDR2 SYDVKM. This CDR3 region has 15 residues. Written as DNA, the CDR3 is TGTGCCAGCGCAACCCCCCTAGCGGGGGGAGATACGCAGTATTTT. This gives the protein CASATPLAGGDTQYF.

The chain combines TRBV7-7 with TRBJ2-3, with D perhaps matching TRBD2 (5 bases). V gave up 5 bases and J gave up 2 bases, with 14 bases separating them. Germline-derived CDR1 and CDR2 are SSHAT and FNYEAQ (reference sequence). The CDR3 spans 15 residues. The DNA of the CDR3 is TGTGCCAGCAGCCCTAGCCGGGCCCTCACAGATACGCAGTATTTT. Encoded protein: CASSPSRALTDTQYF.

This clonotype was counted at least ten times. This chain joins TRBV18 and TRBJ1-3, with TRBD1 matching 7 bases. The CDR3 is 15 amino acids. V lost 3 bases, J lost 0 bases, and 2 bases stayed unmatched. In germline, CDR1 is KGHSH, CDR2 LQKENI. DNA for the CDR3: TGTGCCAGCTCACCGGGGACAGCCTCTGGAAACACCATATATTTT. This gives the protein CASSPGTASGNTIYF.

This clonotype was detected ten times or more. This chain uses TRBV4-1 with TRBJ2-4; the match to TRBD1 covers 9 bases. The germline CDR1 and CDR2 sequences are MGHRA and YSYEKL. CDR3 length equals 18 residues. The trim removed 2 bases at V and 3 bases at J, leaving 11 bases unmatched. Here the CDR3 DNA reads TGCGCCAGCAGCCAACCGTTCACAGGGGGCTATGGCAAAAACATTCAGTACTTC. Its protein is CASSQPFTGGYGKNIQYF.

The sample holds many counts of this clonotype. The chain employs TRBV12-3 or TRBV12-4 and TRBJ1-1; D perhaps matches TRBD1 (5 bases). This CDR3 spans 15 amino acids. Between the trimmed V and J ends, which lost 1 base and 6 bases, there was a span of 15 bases. Here the CDR3 reads CASSLGTQGGSEAFF. The DNA of the CDR3 is TGTGCCAGCAGTTTAGGGACGCAGGGAGGGTCTGAAGCTTTCTTT.

This clonotype appeared many times. The rearrangement joins TRBV5-8 to TRBJ2-7, with D perhaps TRBD1 (6 bases). Per germline, CDR1 SGHTS and CDR2 YDEGEE. V was clipped by 10 bases and J by 3 bases, with 14 bases between them. This CDR3 region has 12 residues. This CDR3 reads CAPLGDNYEQYF. The CDR3 DNA follows: TGTGCCCCCTTGGGGGACAACTACGAGCAGTACTTC.

This clonotype was counted at least ten times. The chain uses TRBV3-1 and TRBJ2-1; D is possibly TRBD2 (6 bases). V gave up 4 bases and J gave up 7 bases, with 14 bases separating them. The CDR3 length is 14 residues. Germline V gives CDR1 LGHDT, CDR2 YNNKEL (reference sequence). CDR3 bases: TGTGCCAGCAGCCGATTCGCGGGACGAAATGAGCAGTTCTTC. This translates into CASSRFAGRNEQFF.